A selection of T cell receptor beta chains follows, all from one sample in a study of blood T cell repertoires in COVID-19. TCRdb keeps only in-frame clones here, not all; method: immunoSEQ multiplex PCR. The sample shows 150,000 to 200,000 clones, more than 85% of them seen only once. Sequenced: peripheral blood. These receptors all come from a man younger than 35 with acute or convalescent COVID-19. Both conserved end residues are part of each CDR3. Fields, in order: CDR3 length, J gene, V gene, D gene, clone size, CDR3 DNA, CDR3 protein. A D gene is named only where the DNA matches it firmly. Clone size is shown for a subset of rows, as once, few, many or a class of expanded clone.

len: 19; j_gene: TRBJ2-1; v_gene: TRBV9; d_gene: TRBD2; abundance: NA; CDR3nt: TGTGCCAGCAGCGTGAGACTAGCGGGGCCTTTTCACTCCTACAATGAGCAGTTCTTC; CDR3aa: CASSVRLAGPFHSYNEQFF
len: 14; j_gene: TRBJ1-5; v_gene: TRBV30; d_gene: NA; abundance: NA; CDR3nt: TGTGCCTGGAGTTTGAACGCGGGTGTTTCACCCCAGCATTTT; CDR3aa: CAWSLNAGVSPQHF
len: 15; j_gene: TRBJ1-2; v_gene: TRBV6-6; d_gene: TRBD1; abundance: NA; CDR3nt: TGTGCCAGCAGCTCGGGACAGGGACGGATCTATGGCTACACCTTC; CDR3aa: CASSSGQGRIYGYTF
len: 16; j_gene: TRBJ1-5; v_gene: TRBV30; d_gene: NA; abundance: once; CDR3nt: TGTGCCTGGAGTTTGGACCGGAGGATGGGCAATCAGCCCCAGCATTTT; CDR3aa: CAWSLDRRMGNQPQHF
len: 12; j_gene: TRBJ1-2; v_gene: TRBV30; d_gene: NA; abundance: NA; CDR3nt: TGTGCCTGGGAACCGGGAAGCTATGGCTACACCTTC; CDR3aa: CAWEPGSYGYTF
len: 16; j_gene: TRBJ1-1; v_gene: TRBV7-6; d_gene: TRBD1; abundance: few; CDR3nt: TGTGCCAGCAGCCCAGGGACAGGGGGCTCGAACACTGAAGCTTTCTTT; CDR3aa: CASSPGTGGSNTEAFF
len: 14; j_gene: TRBJ1-5; v_gene: TRBV2; d_gene: NA; abundance: once; CDR3nt: TGTGCCAGTGTGAAACAGGGCGGGGGCCAGCCCCAGCATTTT; CDR3aa: CASVKQGGGQPQHF
len: 15; j_gene: TRBJ1-5; v_gene: TRBV6-1; d_gene: NA; abundance: NA; CDR3nt: TGTGCCAGCAGTGAACGGAGGACAGGCAATCAGCCCCAGCATTTT; CDR3aa: CASSERRTGNQPQHF
len: 14; j_gene: TRBJ1-2; v_gene: TRBV30; d_gene: NA; abundance: NA; CDR3nt: TGTGCCTGGAGTGTACAGGTTTACGGCGACGGCTACACCTTC; CDR3aa: CAWSVQVYGDGYTF
len: 13; j_gene: TRBJ1-2; v_gene: TRBV3-1/TRBV3-2; d_gene: NA; abundance: NA; CDR3nt: TGTGCCAGCAGCCAAGATCCCAGCTATGGCTACACCTTC; CDR3aa: CASSQDPSYGYTF
len: 13; j_gene: TRBJ1-4; v_gene: TRBV28; d_gene: NA; abundance: NA; CDR3nt: TGTGCCAGTCAGGGGAACTTGCTTGAAAAACTGTTTTTT; CDR3aa: CASQGNLLEKLFF
len: 14; j_gene: TRBJ1-5; v_gene: TRBV19; d_gene: TRBD1; abundance: NA; CDR3nt: TGTGCCAGTACCAGGGGGGTGGGCAATCAGCCCCAGCATTTT; CDR3aa: CASTRGVGNQPQHF
len: 14; j_gene: TRBJ1-6; v_gene: TRBV7-3; d_gene: NA; abundance: NA; CDR3nt: TGTGCCAGCAGCGCGCAGGGGTATAATTCACCCCTCCACTTT; CDR3aa: CASSAQGYNSPLHF
len: 15; j_gene: TRBJ2-5; v_gene: TRBV5-6; d_gene: NA; abundance: NA; CDR3nt: TGTGCCAGCAGCTTCAAGGGTGGGGCGGTTGAGACCCAGTACTTC; CDR3aa: CASSFKGGAVETQYF
len: 17; j_gene: TRBJ2-5; v_gene: TRBV5-5; d_gene: TRBD2; abundance: NA; CDR3nt: TGTGCCAGCAGCTTTAGCCCTAGCGGGGGGCCTCAAGAGACCCAGTACTTC; CDR3aa: CASSFSPSGGPQETQYF
len: 14; j_gene: TRBJ1-1; v_gene: TRBV5-1; d_gene: NA; abundance: NA; CDR3nt: TGCGCCAGCAGCACAGGGACGGTGAACACTGAAGCTTTCTTT; CDR3aa: CASSTGTVNTEAFF
len: 16; j_gene: TRBJ2-2; v_gene: TRBV18; d_gene: TRBD1; abundance: NA; CDR3nt: TGTGCCAGCTCACCAAGTTTGGGACAGGGTACCGGGGAGCTGTTTTTT; CDR3aa: CASSPSLGQGTGELFF
len: 13; j_gene: TRBJ1-6; v_gene: TRBV30; d_gene: TRBD1; abundance: NA; CDR3nt: TGTGCCTGGGGGGACAGGGGCGGCTCACCCCTCCACTTT; CDR3aa: CAWGDRGGSPLHF
len: 15; j_gene: TRBJ2-2; v_gene: TRBV6-4; d_gene: TRBD1; abundance: NA; CDR3nt: TGTGCCAGCAGCCCACAGGGGCTTGACACCGGGGAGCTGTTTTTT; CDR3aa: CASSPQGLDTGELFF
len: 16; j_gene: TRBJ1-2; v_gene: TRBV19; d_gene: TRBD1; abundance: NA; CDR3nt: TGTGCCAGTAGTATAGCCACAGGGGTTTACGGCTATGGCTACACCTTC; CDR3aa: CASSIATGVYGYGYTF
len: 14; j_gene: TRBJ1-2; v_gene: TRBV7-9; d_gene: TRBD1; abundance: NA; CDR3nt: TGTGCCAGCAGCCCACGGGACAGCCCTTATGGCTACACCTTC; CDR3aa: CASSPRDSPYGYTF
len: 16; j_gene: TRBJ2-5; v_gene: TRBV29-1; d_gene: NA; abundance: NA; CDR3nt: TGCAGCGTTGATATGGGCCCGGGGACAACGAAAGAGACCCAGTACTTC; CDR3aa: CSVDMGPGTTKETQYF